The 21 T cell receptor beta chains presented below share a single source sample, sequenced in a study of cytomegalovirus exposure and HLA in healthy donors (dated by TCRdb to about 2017). Library prep was done by the immunoSEQ multiplex PCR assay. For the multiplex PCR, a mixture combining 60 forward primers for TCR Vbeta segments and 13 reverse primers for TCR Jbeta segments was used. TCRdb retrieved this table from immuneACCESS and kept in-frame rearrangements only. Not all clones are present; in checked studies, unresolved V genes account for under half, and no reason is known for the remainder. The sample yields about 130,000 clones; about 74% were counted once. More than 6% of the sample goes to the ten largest clones. Sequenced material: PBMCs. The source is a man in his forties in good health and CMV-seropositive.

The chain employs TRBV19 and TRBJ1-1, with a possible D match to TRBD1 (5 bases). The germline V and J ends were trimmed by 3 bases and 5 bases, with 10 bases remaining between them. The CDR3 covers 13 residues. CDR1 is LNHDA and CDR2 is SQIVND in the germline V gene (reference sequence). DNA of the CDR3: TGTGCCAGTAGTATGCGGGGGAGGACTGAAGCTTTCTTT. Translating it yields CASSMRGRTEAFF. Combining the CDR3 with reference TRBV19 and TRBJ1-1 gives the whole variable domain DGGITQSPKYLFRKEGQNVTLSCEQNLNHDAMYWYRQDPGQGLRLIYYSQIVNDFQKGDIAEGYSVSREKKESFPLTVTSAQKNPTAFYLCASSMRGRTEAFFGQGTRLTVV.

This chain joins TRBV9 and TRBJ2-3; 8 nucleotides align to TRBD1. This CDR3 comprises 15 residues. Losses at the gene ends were 3 bases for V and 1 base for J; bases not matched to a gene: 4. Germline CDR1 reads SGDLS; CDR2 reads YYNGEE. CDR3 bases: TGTGCCAGCAGCGGGGGACAGGCCCGCACAGATACGCAGTATTTT. Its protein product is CASSGGQARTDTQYF.

The chain couples TRBV27 to TRBJ2-5, with D possibly being TRBD1 or TRBD2 (5 bases each). TRBJ2-7 explains the end of the DNA better; the J call may be wrong. The CDR3 has 14 residues. Per the germline V gene, CDR1 is MNHEY and CDR2 is SMNVEV (reference sequence). The CDR3 spells CASSLDGGSYEQYF. CDR3 sequence (DNA): TGTGCCAGCAGTTTAGATGGGGGCTCCTACGAGCAGTACTTC.

CDR3 DNA: TGTGCCAGCAGCTCCGCCCGAGTGGCGGGGGGGCCGGGGAACGAGCAGTACTTC. Its protein is CASSSARVAGGPGNEQYF. This rearrangement joins TRBV7-6 to TRBJ2-7; TRBD2 agrees at 9 bases. Germline trimming cut 4 bases from V and 5 bases from J; bases unmatched to any gene: 18. Looked up from germline, CDR1 is SGHVS and CDR2 is FNYEAQ. This CDR3 spans 18 amino acids. Complete variable domain (other parts from reference TRBV7-6 and TRBJ2-7): GAGVSQSPRYKVTKRGQDVALRCDPISGHVSLYWYRQALGQGPEFLTYFNYEAQQDKSGLPNDRFSAERPEGSISTLTIQRTEQRDSAMYRCASSSARVAGGPGNEQYFGPGTRLTVT.

This chain uses TRBV7-6 with TRBJ2-6, with TRBD1 matching over 7 bases. Germline V gene lookup returns CDR1 SGHVS and CDR2 FNYEAQ. The CDR3 is 18 residues long. V trimming: 2 bases; J trimming: 0 bases; junction bases outside the gene matches: 7. The CDR3 reads CASSLRQGPSSGANVLTF. The CDR3 nucleotides are TGTGCCAGCAGCTTACGACAGGGCCCCTCCTCTGGGGCCAACGTCCTGACTTTC.

The rearrangement uses TRBV5-1 and TRBJ2-7; 8 bases agree with TRBD1. CDR1 and CDR2 from the germline V gene are SGHRS and YFSETQ. The V gene end was trimmed by 4 bases and the J gene end by 10 bases; junction bases not matched to a gene: 10. The CDR3 contains 13 residues. The CDR3, as DNA: TGCGCCAGCAGCCCCGGACAGGGAGAGCAACAGTACTTC. Protein product: CASSPGQGEQQYF.

The V gene is TRBV10-3, the J gene TRBJ2-1; 10 nucleotides agree with TRBD2. V trimming: 6 bases; J trimming: 7 bases; junction bases outside the gene matches: 9. In germline, CDR1 is ENHRY, CDR2 SYGVKD. This CDR3 comprises 15 residues. CDR3 coding DNA: TGTGCCATCAGGGGAAGCGGGGGGGCGGGAAATGAGCAGTTCTTC. Amino acid sequence: CAIRGSGGAGNEQFF.

In its sample, this clone was seen once. V and J are TRBV6-1 and TRBJ2-7; 8 nucleotides align to TRBD1. The CDR3 loop spans 14 amino acids. In germline, CDR1 is MNHNS, CDR2 SASEGT. V trimming: 5 bases; J trimming: 3 bases; junction bases outside the gene matches: 6. In DNA form, the CDR3 reads TGTGCCAGCAGTTCAACAGGGGGAATCTACGAGCAGTACTTC. Translation gives CASSSTGGIYEQYF.

This clone was recorded only once. V gene TRBV21-1 combines with J gene TRBJ1-1; TRBD1 is the table's D call, not checked against the DNA. TRBV21-1 is a pseudogene segment. The CDR3 totals 13 residues. CDR3 loop: CASSLTGRTEAFF. The DNA for the CDR3 is TGTGCCAGCAGCCTTACAGGGAGAACTGAAGCTTTCTTT.

The J gene is TRBJ2-5, the V gene TRBV2; TRBD2 is a possible D gene (6 bases). The CDR3 sequence is 14 residues long. The germline V and J ends were trimmed by 7 bases and 5 bases, with 17 bases remaining between them. Per the germline V gene, CDR1 is SNHLY and CDR2 is FYNNEI. The CDR3 DNA reads as TGTGCCAGCATCGCCGGGGGACTTGGGGAGACCCAGTACTTC. Amino acid sequence: CASIAGGLGETQYF.

The chain joins TRBV6-5 to TRBJ1-2; 11 bases match TRBD1. The germline V gene encodes CDR1 MNHEY and CDR2 SVGAGI. V was pared by 5 bases and J by 7 bases, with 6 bases of the junction left unmatched. The CDR3 is 14 residues long. The CDR3 DNA is TGTGCCAGCAGTAACCGGGACAGGGGGACTGGCTACACCTTC. This encodes CASSNRDRGTGYTF.

The V and J genes are TRBV25-1 and TRBJ2-7; 7 bases align to TRBD1. The end of the DNA is better explained by TRBJ2-1, so the J call may be wrong. The germline V gene encodes CDR1 MGHDK and CDR2 SYGVNS. CDR3 length: 12 residues. The CDR3 region is CASSPGGNEQFF. Written as DNA, the CDR3 is TGTGCCAGCAGTCCAGGGGGCAATGAGCAGTTCTTC.

The chain is built from TRBV6-5 and TRBJ1-2; 8 bases map to TRBD1. The V gene end was trimmed by 0 bases and the J gene end by 3 bases; junction bases not matched to a gene: 0. Germline lookup yields CDR1 MNHEY and CDR2 SVGAGI. This CDR3 comprises 14 residues. The CDR3: CASSYSDRDYGYTF. The CDR3 bases are TGTGCCAGCAGTTACTCGGACAGGGACTATGGCTACACCTTC.

The CDR3 DNA reads TGTGCCACCAGCAGAGGTGGGAGGGGGTTGACTGAAGCTTTCTTT. Its protein is CATSRGGRGLTEAFF. The V gene is TRBV15, the J gene TRBJ1-1; D perhaps matches TRBD1 (6 bases). CDR1 and CDR2 from the germline V gene are LNHNV and YYDKDF (reference sequence). The CDR3 is 15 residues long. V lost 1 base and J lost 5, with 14 bases in between.

This clone was counted a few times. The V gene is TRBV4-2, the J gene TRBJ1-1; D might be TRBD1 (5 bases). This CDR3 has 15 amino acids. Germline V gene data show CDR1 as LGHNA and CDR2 as YNFKEQ. Trimming removed 0 bases from V and 10 bases from J, with 18 bases in between. In DNA form, the CDR3 reads TGTGCCAGCAGCCAAGATCTCAGGGCAGGGTTAGGAGCTTTCTTT. Protein: CASSQDLRAGLGAFF.

The rearrangement links TRBV5-4 to TRBJ2-7, with D unclear. V was pared by 5 bases and J by 2 bases, with 14 bases between. CDR3 length: 14 amino acids. Germline lookup yields CDR1 SGHNT and CDR2 YYREEE (reference sequence). The CDR3: CASRTGSNPYEQYF. The CDR3 DNA follows: TGTGCCAGCAGGACCGGGTCAAATCCCTACGAGCAGTACTTC. Variable domain in full (rest from reference TRBV5-4 and TRBJ2-7): ETGVTQSPTHLIKTRGQQVTLRCSSQSGHNTVSWYQQALGQGPQFIFQYYREEENGRGNFPPRFSGLQFPNYSSELNVNALELDDSALYLCASRTGSNPYEQYFGPGTRLTVT.

V is TRBV14 and J is TRBJ1-4; TRBD1 is a possible D gene (6 bases). With 4 bases removed from V and 7 bases from J, the gap between germline ends came to 22 bases. The CDR3 loop spans 17 amino acids. Per germline, CDR1 SGHDN and CDR2 FVKESK. CDR3 sequence reads: CASSPRGLSGFGEKLFF. CDR3 in DNA: TGTGCCAGCAGCCCCAGGGGTCTGAGTGGTTTTGGTGAAAAACTGTTTTTT.

This clone was seen once. The chain recombines TRBV30 with TRBJ2-7; D may be TRBD2 (6 bases). Germline loops: CDR1 GTSNPN, CDR2 SVGIG (reference sequence). V shed 5 bases and J shed 0 bases, with 14 bases lying between them. The CDR3 has 14 amino acids. For the CDR3, the DNA is TGTGCCTGGGGGAGGTTGGGCAGCTCCTACGAGCAGTACTTC. Its translation: CAWGRLGSSYEQYF.

This clone was seen a single time. CDR3 sequence reads: CASSFGSGDYNEQFF. DNA for the CDR3: TGTGCCAGCAGCTTCGGTTCAGGGGACTACAATGAGCAGTTCTTC. The gene calls are TRBV7-9 and TRBJ2-1; perhaps TRBD1 as D (6 bases). Trimming took 3 bases from V and 3 from J, leaving 12 bases between them. Germline CDR1 is SEHNR and CDR2 is FQNEAQ (reference sequence). The CDR3 loop spans 15 amino acids. Using reference TRBV7-9 and TRBJ2-1 for the parts outside the CDR3, the full variable domain is DTGVSQNPRHKITKRGQNVTFRCDPISEHNRLYWYRQTLGQGPEFLTYFQNEAQLEKSRLLSDRFSAERPKGSFSTLEIQRTEQGDSAMYLCASSFGSGDYNEQFFGPGTRLTVL.

J is TRBJ2-3 and V is TRBV5-4, with 7 bases fitting TRBD2. Germline CDR1 SGHNT, CDR2 YYREEE (reference sequence). The ends lost 4 bases at V and 6 bases at J; junction bases unmatched: 8. The CDR3 is made up of 14 amino acids. CDR3 residues: CASSPAGNSDTQYF. The CDR3 DNA follows: TGTGCCAGCAGCCCAGCGGGGAACTCTGATACGCAGTATTTT.

The chain carries TRBV9 and TRBJ1-3, with TRBD1 identical over 9 bases. CDR1 is SGDLS, CDR2 YYNGEE, per germline. The V segment lost 3 bases and the J segment 2 bases; nucleotides outside the gene matches: 9. The CDR3 totals 17 residues. The CDR3 sequence is CASSARGTGWTGNTIYF. The CDR3 bases are TGTGCCAGCAGCGCCCGAGGGACAGGGTGGACTGGAAACACCATATATTTT.